The 26 T cell receptor beta chains given below trace back to one sample, sequenced in a study of T cells in Graves' hyperthyroidism and ophthalmopathy. Amplification yielded TCR beta CDR3 regions, with RNA transcripts as the source. HTBI primers were the set used in a first-round RT-PCR of the TCR CDR3. In TCRdb, the multiplex PCR reads were re-called with MiXCR into one record per CDR3 protein. This table holds approximately 710,000 distinct CDR3 sequences, 15% to 20% found once. Sequencing was performed on blood. The receptors here all came from a man in his fifties or sixties with Graves' hyperthyroidism.

This clonotype came up many times. The chain couples TRBV28 to TRBJ1-1; no clear D gene. CDR1 MDHEN and CDR2 SYDVKM come from the germline V gene. This CDR3 region has 16 residues. Trimming stripped 5 bases from V and 3 bases from J, with 19 bases between. The CDR3 DNA reads TGTGCCAGCAGTCCACACCTGGGAGATTCCCACACTGAAGCTTTCTTT. This codes for CASSPHLGDSHTEAFF.

This rearrangement joins TRBV5-6 to TRBJ1-2; perhaps TRBD1 as D (5 bases). Germline CDR1 and CDR2: SGHDT and YYEEEE. V was shortened by 2 bases and J by 4 bases, with 21 bases between the two germline ends. The CDR3 consists of 17 residues. CDR3 amino acids: CASSFAPPQTGPYGYTF. DNA for the CDR3: TGTGCCAGCAGCTTTGCCCCTCCCCAAACGGGGCCCTATGGCTACACCTTC.

The chain joins TRBV5-4 to TRBJ2-2, with D perhaps matching TRBD2 (7 bases). The V gene's germline CDR1 is SGHNT and CDR2 YYREEE (reference sequence). The CDR3 sequence is 16 residues long. V was trimmed by 4 bases and J by 8 bases, leaving 21 bases between them. CDR3 bases: TGTGCCAGCAGCCCGGGGGGCGGGAGACTATATGGGGAGCTGTTTTTT. This translates into CASSPGGGRLYGELFF.

This clonotype has just a few counts. The rearrangement joins TRBV30 to TRBJ2-4; 14 positions agree with TRBD2. The CDR3 is made up of 16 amino acids. J gave up 3 bases and V 7 bases, and 8 bases lay outside the gene matches. Germline CDR1 reads GTSNPN; CDR2 reads SVGIG (reference sequence). CDR3 protein: CASGLAGGPVKNIQYF. In nucleotides, the CDR3 is TGTGCCTCCGGACTAGCGGGAGGCCCTGTCAAAAACATTCAGTACTTC. The full variable domain, with the rest looked up from reference TRBV30 and TRBJ2-4, is SQTIHQWPATLVQPVGSPLSLECTVEGTSNPNLYWYRQAAGRGLQLLFYSVGIGQISSEVPQNLSASRPQDRQFILSSKKLLLSDSGFYLCASGLAGGPVKNIQYFGAGTRLSVL.

This clonotype showed up many times. The rearrangement joins TRBV9 to TRBJ1-2; no firm D call. Trimming left V 2 bases short and J 4 bases short, with 9 bases between. This CDR3 contains 13 residues. Germline V gives CDR1 SGDLS, CDR2 YYNGEE. Written as DNA, the CDR3 is TGTGCCAGCAGCGTGGGCCTGACCTATGGCTACACCTTC. This encodes CASSVGLTYGYTF.

The chain carries TRBV7-3 and TRBJ2-6; D may correspond to TRBD1 or TRBD2 (5 bases each). Germline-derived CDR1 and CDR2 are SGHTA and FQGTGA. This CDR3 is 19 amino acids long. V lost 3 bases and J 0 bases, leaving 18 bases between the germline ends. CDR3 sequence: CASSLPGQGMDSGANVLTF. For the CDR3, the DNA is TGTGCCAGCAGCTTGCCGGGGCAGGGCATGGACTCTGGGGCCAACGTCCTGACTTTC.

This rearrangement joins TRBV20-1 to TRBJ2-1, with 13 bases matching TRBD2. From germline, CDR1 is DFQATT and CDR2 SNEGSKA (reference sequence). There are 19 residues in the CDR3. Trimming at V came to 6 bases and at J to 9 bases, leaving 23 bases not matched to a gene. The CDR3: CSADFRGGPLAGGGGEQFF. DNA of the CDR3: TGCAGTGCCGACTTCCGGGGCGGGCCACTAGCGGGAGGGGGTGGTGAGCAGTTCTTC.

This clonotype was seen repeatedly, ten times or more. V is TRBV6-1 and J is TRBJ1-1; 7 bases match TRBD1. Germline values: CDR1 MNHNS, CDR2 SASEGT. The CDR3 consists of 15 residues. V trimming: 5 bases; J trimming: 1 base; junction bases outside the gene matches: 7. Written as DNA, the CDR3 is TGTGCCAGCAGTATGATACAGGGGTGGAACACTGAAGCTTTCTTT. Amino acid sequence: CASSMIQGWNTEAFF.

Details on this clonotype: A clone one base away is much larger, so this may be a read error. The conserved final phenylalanine or tryptophan is absent from the CDR3, which likely points to a read error. The chain joins TRBV13 to TRBJ2-7; possibly TRBD2 for D (5 bases). Trimming took off 4 bases at V and 0 bases at J, with 13 bases between the two ends. Germline CDR1 and CDR2: PRHDT and FYEKMQ (reference sequence). The CDR3 spans 15 residues. The CDR3 region has the DNA TGTGCCAGCAGCTCCTTCAGCGGTAACTCCTACGAGCAGTACCTC. Its protein is CASSSFSGNSYEQYL.

This clonotype has at least ten counts. The chain combines TRBV3-1 with TRBJ2-7; TRBD2 agrees at 13 bases. The CDR3 is made up of 14 amino acids. V lost 8 bases to trimming and J lost 7 bases; unmatched junction nucleotides: 8. Germline V gene data show CDR1 as LGHDT and CDR2 as YNNKEL (reference sequence). The CDR3 region has the DNA TGTGCCAGCGGACTAGCGGGAGCGGTGGAAGAGCAGTACTTC. Amino acids: CASGLAGAVEEQYF.

In DNA form, the CDR3 reads TGTGCCTGGAGTGGAGATGAGCAGTTCTTC. It encodes CAWSGDEQFF. This rearrangement joins TRBV30 to TRBJ2-1; D unresolved. The CDR3 loop spans 10 amino acids. Per the germline V gene, CDR1 is GTSNPN and CDR2 is SVGIG (reference sequence). V gave up 1 base and J gave up 8 bases, with 3 bases separating them.

The V call is TRBV30, the J call TRBJ2-7; no clear D gene. Trimming shortened V by 0 bases and J by 7 bases, and 7 bases separated the two germline ends. This CDR3 contains 11 residues. Germline CDR1 GTSNPN, CDR2 SVGIG (reference sequence). CDR3 coding DNA: TGTGCCTGGAGTGTTCGATTGGAGCAGTACTTC. Its protein is CAWSVRLEQYF.

This clonotype appeared a few times. V and J are TRBV20-1 and TRBJ2-2, with D perhaps being TRBD1 or TRBD2 (5 bases each). Per the germline V gene, CDR1 is DFQATT and CDR2 is SNEGSKA (reference sequence). The CDR3 is made up of 15 amino acids. With 5 bases removed from V and 6 bases from J, the gap between germline ends came to 19 bases. The CDR3 is CSAGANRRGSGELFF. Written as DNA, the CDR3 is TGCAGTGCTGGAGCGAACAGGAGAGGGTCCGGGGAGCTGTTTTTT.

As regards this clonotype: This could be a read error, since a much larger clone is one nucleotide away. This chain connects TRBV30 to TRBJ1-2; no reliable D call. This CDR3 spans 13 amino acids. CDR1 and CDR2 from the germline V gene are GTSNPN and SVGIG (reference sequence). The V end lost 0 bases, the J end lost 8 bases, and 13 bases lay between the germline ends. CDR3 in amino acids: CAWSVIDPGGYTF. The CDR3 bases are TGTGCCTGGAGTGTCATCGACCCGGGAGGCTACACCTTC. Variable domain in full (rest from reference TRBV30 and TRBJ1-2): SQTIHQWPATLVQPVGSPLSLECTVEGTSNPNLYWYRQAAGRGLQLLFYSVGIGQISSEVPQNLSASRPQDRQFILSSKKLLLSDSGFYLCAWSVIDPGGYTFGSGTRLTVV.

J is TRBJ2-1 and V is TRBV6-2 or TRBV6-3; TRBD2 matches 12 bases. The CDR3 runs 15 residues. The germline V gene has CDR1 MNHEY and CDR2 SVGEGT. The junction had 6 bases not matched to a gene; V was cut back by 6 bases and J by 6 bases. In DNA, the CDR3 is TGTGCCAGCAGAATTACTAGCGGGAGGATCAATGAGCAGTTCTTC. Protein product: CASRITSGRINEQFF.

This clonotype was counted once. J is TRBJ2-3 and V is TRBV2; 7 bases fit TRBD1. The V segment lost 3 bases and the J segment 8 bases; nucleotides outside the gene matches: 2. The CDR3 length is 12 residues. The germline gives CDR1 SNHLY, CDR2 FYNNEI. CDR3 sequence (DNA): TGTGCCAGCAGTGAGACAGGGATTACGCAGTATTTT. Amino acid sequence: CASSETGITQYF.

Many counts were recorded for this clonotype. The chain employs TRBV27 and TRBJ2-7; D possibly matches TRBD1 or TRBD2 (6 bases each). Trimming pared 2 bases from V and 0 bases from J, leaving 11 bases between. CDR1 and CDR2 from the germline V gene are MNHEY and SMNVEV (reference sequence). The CDR3 is made up of 15 amino acids. CDR3 sequence reads: CASSLGGDTSYEQYF. The CDR3 coding sequence is TGTGCCAGCAGTTTAGGAGGGGACACCTCCTACGAGCAGTACTTC.

This clonotype was counted only a few times. This clone may be a read error of a much larger clone one base away. Without the conserved terminal phenylalanine or tryptophan, this CDR3 likely stems from a read error. The chain joins TRBV10-1 to TRBJ2-7; 8 nucleotides match TRBD2. The CDR3 contains 14 residues. With V trimmed by 5 bases and J by 5 bases, 8 bases remained unmatched. Per the germline V gene, CDR1 is WNHNN and CDR2 is SYGVQD (reference sequence). CDR3 residues: CASSSGGGENEQYL. DNA of the CDR3: TGCGCCAGCAGTTCGGGAGGGGGGGAGAACGAGCAGTACCTC.

The chain carries TRBV12-3 or TRBV12-4 and TRBJ2-1, with 10 bases fitting TRBD2. The CDR3 length is 16 residues. Trimming took 3 bases from V and 5 from J; bases not matched to a gene: 7. CDR3: CASSFSSGRAHNEQFF. Written as DNA, the CDR3 is TGTGCCAGCAGTTTCAGCAGCGGGAGGGCCCACAATGAGCAGTTCTTC.

This clonotype was detected ten times or more. This chain uses TRBV12-5 with TRBJ2-7, with no clear D. The CDR3 consists of 13 residues. Deletions cut 1 base from V and 0 bases from J, with 4 bases between. Germline values: CDR1 LGHNT, CDR2 FRNRAP. The CDR3 DNA follows: TGTGCTAGTGGTTTGGGCAACTCCTACGAGCAGTACTTC. This gives the protein CASGLGNSYEQYF.

This clonotype was detected a few times. The CDR3 sequence: CASSPTLAGGSEQFF. The CDR3, as DNA: TGTGCCAGCTCACCGACACTAGCGGGGGGGAGTGAGCAGTTCTTC. The chain carries TRBV18 and TRBJ2-1; the match to TRBD2 covers 13 bases. V shed 3 bases and J 9 bases; nucleotides not matched to a gene: 5. Germline CDR1 and CDR2: KGHSH and LQKENI. This CDR3 contains 15 residues.

This clonotype was detected many times. CDR3 sequence: CASSLGWLAGADTQYF. The CDR3 coding sequence is TGTGCCAGCAGCCTAGGGTGGCTAGCGGGAGCAGATACGCAGTATTTT. The rearrangement links TRBV6-2 or TRBV6-3 to TRBJ2-3; 10 bases are shared with TRBD2. This CDR3 is built from 16 residues. Germline trimming cut 6 bases from V and 4 bases from J; bases unmatched to any gene: 10. Germline-derived CDR1 and CDR2 are MNHEY and SVGEGT.

The V gene is TRBV27, the J gene TRBJ2-7, with TRBD2 matching 12 bases. The CDR3 has 15 residues. Per germline, CDR1 MNHEY and CDR2 SMNVEV (reference sequence). Unmatched junction bases numbered 9, after V lost 6 bases and J lost 6 bases. CDR3 sequence (DNA): TGTGCCAGCAGGCGGGGACTAGCGGGTTCCGGCGAGCAGTACTTC. Encoded protein: CASRRGLAGSGEQYF.

The sample holds many counts of this clonotype. The chain joins TRBV7-9 to TRBJ1-4; 9 nucleotides agree with TRBD1. The J segment lost 4 bases and the V segment lost 3 bases, leaving 15 bases of the junction unmatched. CDR1 is SEHNR and CDR2 is FQNEAQ in the germline V gene (reference sequence). The CDR3 extends over 19 amino acids. The CDR3 spells CASSLVPVGQGLSNEKLFF. The CDR3 DNA reads TGTGCCAGCAGCTTGGTACCCGTGGGACAGGGCCTTAGTAATGAAAAACTGTTTTTT.

The V call is TRBV11-2, the J call TRBJ1-1, with D perhaps TRBD1 (5 bases). CDR3 size: 17 residues. From germline, CDR1 is SGHAT and CDR2 FQNNGV. Trimming cost V 5 bases and J 2 bases, with 21 bases left between them. CDR3 nucleotides: TGTGCCAGCAGCCCCCGGGGGGGGATCGGTCCCAACACTGAAGCTTTCTTT. This encodes CASSPRGGIGPNTEAFF.

CDR3 protein: CASSKGPSYEQYF. The CDR3 DNA sequence: TGTGCCAGCAGTAAGGGACCCTCCTACGAGCAGTACTTC. The chain couples TRBV25-1 to TRBJ2-7; the D gene could be TRBD1 or TRBD2 (5 bases each). Trimming removed 5 bases at V and 0 bases at J, with 8 bases between. Germline loops: CDR1 MGHDK, CDR2 SYGVNS. The CDR3 contains 13 residues.